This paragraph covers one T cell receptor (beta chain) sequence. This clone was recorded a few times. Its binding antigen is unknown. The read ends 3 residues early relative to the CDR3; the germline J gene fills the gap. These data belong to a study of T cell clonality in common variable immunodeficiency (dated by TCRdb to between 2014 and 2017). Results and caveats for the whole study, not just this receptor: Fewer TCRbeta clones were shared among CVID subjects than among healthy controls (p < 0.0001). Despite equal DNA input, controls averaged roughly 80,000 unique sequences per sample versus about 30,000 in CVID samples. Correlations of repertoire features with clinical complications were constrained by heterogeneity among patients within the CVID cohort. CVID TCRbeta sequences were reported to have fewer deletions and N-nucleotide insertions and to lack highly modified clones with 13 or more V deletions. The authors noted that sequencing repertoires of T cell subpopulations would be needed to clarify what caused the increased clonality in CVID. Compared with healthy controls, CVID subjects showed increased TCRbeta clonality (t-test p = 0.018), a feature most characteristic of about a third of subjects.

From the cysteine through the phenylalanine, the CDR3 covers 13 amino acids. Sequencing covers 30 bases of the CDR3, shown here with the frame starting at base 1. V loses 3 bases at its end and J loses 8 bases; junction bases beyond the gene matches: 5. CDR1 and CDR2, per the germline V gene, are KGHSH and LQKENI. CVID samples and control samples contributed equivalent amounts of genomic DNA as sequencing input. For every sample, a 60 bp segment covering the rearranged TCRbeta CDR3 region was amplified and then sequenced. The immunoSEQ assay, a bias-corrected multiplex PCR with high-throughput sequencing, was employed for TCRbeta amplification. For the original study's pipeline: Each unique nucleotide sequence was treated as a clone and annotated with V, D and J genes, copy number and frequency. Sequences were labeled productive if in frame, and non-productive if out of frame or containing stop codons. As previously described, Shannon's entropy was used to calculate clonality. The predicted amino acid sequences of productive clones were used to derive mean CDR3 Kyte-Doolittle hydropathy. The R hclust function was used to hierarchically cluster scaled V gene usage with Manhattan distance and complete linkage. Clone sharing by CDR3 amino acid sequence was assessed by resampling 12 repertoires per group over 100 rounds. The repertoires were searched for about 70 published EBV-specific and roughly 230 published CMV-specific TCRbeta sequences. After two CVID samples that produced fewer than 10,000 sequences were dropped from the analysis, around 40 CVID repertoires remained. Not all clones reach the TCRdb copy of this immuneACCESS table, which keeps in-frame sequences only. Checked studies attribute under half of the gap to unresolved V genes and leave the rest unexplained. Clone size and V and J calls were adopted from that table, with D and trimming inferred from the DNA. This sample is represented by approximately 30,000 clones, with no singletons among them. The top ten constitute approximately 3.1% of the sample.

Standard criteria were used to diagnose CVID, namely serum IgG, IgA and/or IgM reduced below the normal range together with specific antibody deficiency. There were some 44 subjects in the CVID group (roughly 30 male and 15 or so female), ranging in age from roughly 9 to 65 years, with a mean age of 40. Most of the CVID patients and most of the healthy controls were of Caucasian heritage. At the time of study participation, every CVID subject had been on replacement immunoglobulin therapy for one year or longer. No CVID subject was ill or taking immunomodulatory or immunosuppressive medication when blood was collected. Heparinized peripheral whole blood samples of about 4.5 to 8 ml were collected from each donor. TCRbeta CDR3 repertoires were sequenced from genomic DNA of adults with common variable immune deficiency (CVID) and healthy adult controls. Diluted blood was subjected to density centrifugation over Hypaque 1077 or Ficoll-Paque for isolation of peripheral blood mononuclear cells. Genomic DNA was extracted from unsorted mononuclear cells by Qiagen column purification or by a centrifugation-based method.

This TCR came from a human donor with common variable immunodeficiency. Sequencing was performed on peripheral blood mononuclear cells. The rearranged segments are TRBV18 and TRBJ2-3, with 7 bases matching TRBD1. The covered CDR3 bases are TGTGCCAGCTCACCTACAGGGGAAGGTACG. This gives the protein CASSPTGEGT. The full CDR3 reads CASSPTGEGTQYF.